This T cell receptor (beta chain) is drawn from a study of shared clonotypes between healthy human individuals. The CDR3 is made up of 15 amino acids. Germline trimming cut 5 bases from V and 7 bases from J; bases unmatched to any gene: 9. Germline-derived CDR1 and CDR2 are SGHNT and YYREEE (reference sequence). Produced via immunoSEQ multiplex PCR; TCRdb's table is partial and in-frame only. The sample lists more than 2 million clones; 95% were seen once. The sample consisted of naive CD4+ T cells sorted from blood. The subset here: CD45RA+ positively selected. The receptor comes from a man between 18 and 35 years old in good health. The V and J genes are TRBV5-4 and TRBJ1-6; TRBD1 agrees at 7 bases. The CDR3 nucleotides are TGTGCCAGCAGTTTACAGGGGTTGAAGAATTCACCCCTCCACTTT. Residues: CASSLQGLKNSPLHF.